This T cell receptor beta chain was observed in a study of T cell repertoires in cytomegalovirus infection. Findings and limits, study-wide: Carriers of CMV and the relevant HLA type were discriminated by public TCR beta frequency.

The sample holds a few counts of this clonotype. Its matching antigen is unknown. The CDR3 sequence is 17 residues long. V lost 2 bases to trimming and J lost 0 bases; unmatched junction nucleotides: 2. CDR1 is MNHNY, CDR2 SVGAGI, per germline (reference sequence). In TCRdb, the reads were re-called with MiXCR into one record per CDR3 protein. The sample includes approximately 770,000 distinct CDR3 sequences, about 27% seen only once; the top ten take roughly 14%. The clonotype comes from a human donor in good health (CMV status not recorded). Some clones in this sample may be carry-over from other donors' samples. This chain joins TRBV6-6 and TRBJ2-6; 9 nucleotides align to TRBD1. Specimen: cultured CD8+ T cells from PBMCs, collected from culture after CMV antigen stimulation. CDR3 residues: CASSYRDRVSGANVLTF. DNA for the CDR3: TGTGCCAGCAGTTACCGGGACAGGGTCTCTGGGGCCAACGTCCTGACTTTC.